This TCR beta chain derives from a study of metastatic and nonmetastatic thyroid tumors. Background on the study: It was across blood and tumor or nodule tissue from malignant and benign thyroid patients that repertoires were compared.

TCRdb called clones again from the PCR reads with MiXCR. Here the sample spans about 16,000 clones, more than 15% being singletons. In its sample, this clone is medium-sized. Trimming cost V 1 base and J 5 bases, with 20 bases left between them. CDR3 length: 17 amino acids. Germline V gene data show CDR1 as MNHNS and CDR2 as SASEGT. Thyroid surgery had not been preceded by any treatment in any patient. The chain joins TRBV6-1 to TRBJ1-2; D is ambiguous. This TCR was sampled from a female donor with papillary thyroid cancer or a benign thyroid nodule (not recorded which). Some clones in this sample may be carry-over from other donors' samples. The material sequenced was blood. CDR3 residues: CASSEDRAGQSRYGYTF. In DNA form, the CDR3 reads TGTGCCAGCAGTGAAGACCGGGCAGGTCAATCCAGATATGGCTACACCTTC.